The 9 T cell receptor beta chains below come from one sample, sequenced in a study of T cell responses to AZD1222 COVID-19 vaccine. Method: immunoSEQ multiplex PCR; TCRdb's copy keeps in-frame clones and lacks some. The data hold about 120,000 clones, with 70% to 90% observed a single time. The specimen comprised peripheral blood, sampled on day 0 of AZD1222 vaccination. Every receptor here comes from an adult in good health.

The CDR3 reads CAWSSSQETQYF. In nucleotides, the CDR3 is TGTGCCTGGAGTTCCAGCCAAGAGACCCAGTACTTC. The chain couples TRBV30 to TRBJ2-5; no clear D. The CDR3 length is 12 residues. Germline CDR1 is GTSNPN and CDR2 is SVGIG (reference sequence). Trimming pared 2 bases from V and 1 base from J, leaving 5 bases between.

The sample holds one count of this clone. The chain links TRBV7-3 to TRBJ2-7; D perhaps matches TRBD2 (6 bases). Per germline, CDR1 SGHTA and CDR2 FQGTGA. The CDR3 is made up of 12 amino acids. Between the trimmed V and J ends, which lost 4 bases and 7 bases, there was a span of 11 bases. CDR3 region: CASSSVGGEQYF. The CDR3 nucleotides are TGTGCCAGCAGCTCCGTCGGGGGTGAGCAGTACTTC.

V is TRBV15 and J is TRBJ1-5; D unclear. The CDR3 runs 14 residues. The V gene's germline CDR1 is LNHNV and CDR2 YYDKDF (reference sequence). V lost 3 bases to trimming and J lost 0 bases, with 6 bases between them. The CDR3 bases are TGTGCCACCAGCAGCGCGGATAGCAATCAGCCCCAGCATTTT. The encoded protein is CATSSADSNQPQHF.

This clone was detected once. The genes are TRBV4-3 and TRBJ1-2, with no clear D. The CDR3 spans 13 residues. The germline V and J ends were trimmed by 1 base and 6 bases, with 9 bases remaining between them. Germline V gene lookup returns CDR1 LGHNA and CDR2 YSLEER. The CDR3, as DNA: TGCGCCAGCAGCCAAGGTCGAGGGAATGGCTACACCTTC. Translation: CASSQGRGNGYTF.

The chain uses TRBV14 and TRBJ2-3, with a tentative D call TRBD2 (6 bases). The germline V gene has CDR1 SGHDN and CDR2 FVKESK. This CDR3 is built from 15 residues. The germline V and J ends were trimmed by 0 bases and 3 bases, with 10 bases remaining between them. In DNA, the CDR3 is TGTGCCAGCAGCCAAGAGGAGGGATGGACAGATACGCAGTATTTT. Translating it yields CASSQEEGWTDTQYF.

A single count supports this clone. The chain links TRBV19 to TRBJ1-2, with D possibly TRBD1 on 6 matching bases. Germline V gives CDR1 LNHDA, CDR2 SQIVND (reference sequence). The CDR3 extends over 10 amino acids. Trimming shortened V by 10 bases and J by 8 bases, and 11 bases separated the two germline ends. As DNA, the CDR3 is TGTGCCACCCACAGGGACGGCTACACCTTC. It is translated as CATHRDGYTF.

The gene calls are TRBV19 and TRBJ1-5; 12 bases match TRBD1. Germline V gene data show CDR1 as LNHDA and CDR2 as SQIVND (reference sequence). CDR3 length: 16 amino acids. V lost 7 bases to trimming and J lost 6 bases; unmatched junction nucleotides: 10. The CDR3 region has the DNA TGTGCCAGTACCCTAACCCCGGGACAGGGGGCTCAGCCCCAGCATTTT. Its translation is CASTLTPGQGAQPQHF.

The V call is TRBV28, the J call TRBJ1-2, with D unresolved. The CDR3 is 13 residues long. Trimming took off 3 bases at V and 2 bases at J, with 7 bases between the two ends. Germline loops: CDR1 MDHEN, CDR2 SYDVKM. The CDR3 bases are TGTGCCAGCAGTTTTGGCAAAAACTATGGCTACACCTTC. This sequence encodes CASSFGKNYGYTF.

Here the CDR3 DNA reads TGCGCCAGCAGCACTGGAGATTGGGGGAGGGCCTATTTCTTC. It translates to CASSTGDWGRAYFF. The rearrangement uses TRBV5-1 and TRBJ2-1; TRBD2 aligns across 7 bases. The CDR3 extends over 14 amino acids. Germline V CDR1 and CDR2: SGHRS, YFSETQ. J lost 16 bases, V lost 4 bases, and 17 bases had no gene match.